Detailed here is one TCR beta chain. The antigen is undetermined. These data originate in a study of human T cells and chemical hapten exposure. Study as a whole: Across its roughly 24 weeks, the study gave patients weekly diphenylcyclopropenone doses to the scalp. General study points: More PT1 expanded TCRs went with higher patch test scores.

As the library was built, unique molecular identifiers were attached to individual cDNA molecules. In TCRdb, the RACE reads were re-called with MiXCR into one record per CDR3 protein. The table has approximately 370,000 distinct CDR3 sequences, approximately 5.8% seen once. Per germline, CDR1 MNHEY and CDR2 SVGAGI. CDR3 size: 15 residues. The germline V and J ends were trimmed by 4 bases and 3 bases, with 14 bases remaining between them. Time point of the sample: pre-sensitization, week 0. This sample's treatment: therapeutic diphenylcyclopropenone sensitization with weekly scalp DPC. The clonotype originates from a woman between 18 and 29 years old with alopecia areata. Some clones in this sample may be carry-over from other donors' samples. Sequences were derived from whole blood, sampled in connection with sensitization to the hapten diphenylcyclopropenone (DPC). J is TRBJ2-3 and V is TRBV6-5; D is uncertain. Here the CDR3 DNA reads TGTGCCAGCAGTTCATTAGGCAAAGAAACAGATACGCAGTATTTT. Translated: CASSSLGKETDTQYF.